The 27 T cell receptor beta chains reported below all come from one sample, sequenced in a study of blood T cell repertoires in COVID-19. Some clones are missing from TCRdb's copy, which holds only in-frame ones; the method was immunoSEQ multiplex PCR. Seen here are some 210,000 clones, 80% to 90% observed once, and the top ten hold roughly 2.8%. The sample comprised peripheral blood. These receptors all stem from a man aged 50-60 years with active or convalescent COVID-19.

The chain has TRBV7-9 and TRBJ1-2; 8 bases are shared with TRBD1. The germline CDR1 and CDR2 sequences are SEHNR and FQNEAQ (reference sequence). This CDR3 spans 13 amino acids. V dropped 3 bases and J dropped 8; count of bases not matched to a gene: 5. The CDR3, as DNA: TGTGCCAGCAGCTTGCAGGGGGCCGAGGGCTACACCTTC. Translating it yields CASSLQGAEGYTF.

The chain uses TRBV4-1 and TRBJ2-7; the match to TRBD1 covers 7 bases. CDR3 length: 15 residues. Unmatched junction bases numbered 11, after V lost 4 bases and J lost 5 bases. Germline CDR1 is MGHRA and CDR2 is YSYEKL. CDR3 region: CASSLQGNQAHEQYF. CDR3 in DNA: TGCGCCAGCAGCCTACAGGGGAACCAGGCCCACGAGCAGTACTTC.

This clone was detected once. The CDR3 reads CASSLGGVYGYTF. In DNA form, the CDR3 reads TGTGCCAGCAGTTTAGGCGGGGTCTATGGCTACACCTTC. The V and J genes are TRBV28 and TRBJ1-2; D unresolved. The CDR3 is made up of 13 amino acids. Trimming removed 2 bases from V and 4 bases from J, with 8 bases in between. The germline V gene encodes CDR1 MDHEN and CDR2 SYDVKM.

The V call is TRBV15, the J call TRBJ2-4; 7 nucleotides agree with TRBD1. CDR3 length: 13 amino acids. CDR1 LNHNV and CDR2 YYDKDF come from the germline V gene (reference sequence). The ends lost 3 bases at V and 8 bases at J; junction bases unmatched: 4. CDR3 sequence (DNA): TGTGCCACCAGCAGGACAGGGAAGGACATTCAGTACTTC. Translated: CATSRTGKDIQYF.

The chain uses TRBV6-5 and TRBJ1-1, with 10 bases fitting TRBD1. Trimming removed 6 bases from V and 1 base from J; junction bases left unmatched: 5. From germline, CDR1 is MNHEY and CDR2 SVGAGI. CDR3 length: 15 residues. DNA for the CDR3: TGTGCCAGCAGCGTCGGGACAGGGGCGAACACTGAAGCTTTCTTT. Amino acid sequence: CASSVGTGANTEAFF.

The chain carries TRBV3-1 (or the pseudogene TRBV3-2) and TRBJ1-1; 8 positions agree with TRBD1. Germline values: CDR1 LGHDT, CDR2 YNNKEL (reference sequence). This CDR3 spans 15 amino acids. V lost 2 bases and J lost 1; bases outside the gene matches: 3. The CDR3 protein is CASSQTTGGNTEAFF. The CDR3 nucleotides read TGTGCCAGCAGCCAAACAACAGGGGGGAACACTGAAGCTTTCTTT.

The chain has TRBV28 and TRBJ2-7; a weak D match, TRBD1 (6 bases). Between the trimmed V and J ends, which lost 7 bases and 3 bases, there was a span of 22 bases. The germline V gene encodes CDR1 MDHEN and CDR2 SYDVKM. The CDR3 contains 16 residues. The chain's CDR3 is CASIRAGVTIDYEQYF. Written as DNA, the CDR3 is TGTGCCAGCATTCGCGCAGGGGTTACGATAGACTACGAGCAGTACTTC.

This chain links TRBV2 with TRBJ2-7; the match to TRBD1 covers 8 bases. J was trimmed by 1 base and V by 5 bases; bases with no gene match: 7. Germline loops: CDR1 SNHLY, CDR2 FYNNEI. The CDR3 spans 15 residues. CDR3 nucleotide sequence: TGTGCCAGCAGTCCCCGGACAGGGAAATCCTACGAGCAGTACTTC. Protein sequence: CASSPRTGKSYEQYF.

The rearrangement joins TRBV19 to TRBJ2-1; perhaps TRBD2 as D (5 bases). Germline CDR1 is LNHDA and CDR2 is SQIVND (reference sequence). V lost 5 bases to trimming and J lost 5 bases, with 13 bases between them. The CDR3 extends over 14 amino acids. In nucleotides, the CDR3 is TGTGCCAGTAGTCAGATTTGGGGAGACAATGAGCAGTTCTTC. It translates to CASSQIWGDNEQFF.

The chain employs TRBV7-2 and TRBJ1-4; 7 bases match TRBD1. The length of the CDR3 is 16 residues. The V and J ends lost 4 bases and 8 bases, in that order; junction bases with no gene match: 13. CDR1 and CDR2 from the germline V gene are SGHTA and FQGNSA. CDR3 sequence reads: CASSSNRQGGEEKLFF. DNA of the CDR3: TGTGCCAGCAGCTCCAACCGACAGGGCGGGGAGGAAAAACTGTTTTTT.

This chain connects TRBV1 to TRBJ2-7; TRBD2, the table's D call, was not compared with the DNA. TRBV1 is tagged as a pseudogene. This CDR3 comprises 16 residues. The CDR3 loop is CTSSHELAASSYEQYF. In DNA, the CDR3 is TGCACCAGCAGCCACGAATTAGCGGCAAGCTCCTACGAGCAGTACTTC.

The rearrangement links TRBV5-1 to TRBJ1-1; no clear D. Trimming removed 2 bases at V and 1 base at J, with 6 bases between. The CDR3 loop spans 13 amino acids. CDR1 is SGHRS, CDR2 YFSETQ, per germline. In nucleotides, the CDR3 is TGCGCCAGCAGCTTCTCTACGAACACTGAAGCTTTCTTT. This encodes CASSFSTNTEAFF.

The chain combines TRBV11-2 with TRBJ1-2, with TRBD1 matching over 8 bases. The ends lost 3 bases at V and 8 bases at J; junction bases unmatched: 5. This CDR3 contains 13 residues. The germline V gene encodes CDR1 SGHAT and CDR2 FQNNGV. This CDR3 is CASSLTGEGGYTF. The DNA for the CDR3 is TGTGCCAGCAGCTTGACAGGGGAAGGCGGCTACACCTTC.

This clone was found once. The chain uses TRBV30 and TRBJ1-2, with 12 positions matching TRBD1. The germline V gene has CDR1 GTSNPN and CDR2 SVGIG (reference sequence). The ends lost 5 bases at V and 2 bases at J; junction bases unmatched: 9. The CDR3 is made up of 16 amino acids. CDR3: CAWHRDRGHQNYGYTF. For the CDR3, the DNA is TGTGCCTGGCATCGGGACAGGGGGCATCAGAACTATGGCTACACCTTC. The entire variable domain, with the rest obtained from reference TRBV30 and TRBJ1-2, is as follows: SQTIHQWPATLVQPVGSPLSLECTVEGTSNPNLYWYRQAAGRGLQLLFYSVGIGQISSEVPQNLSASRPQDRQFILSSKKLLLSDSGFYLCAWHRDRGHQNYGYTFGSGTRLTVV.

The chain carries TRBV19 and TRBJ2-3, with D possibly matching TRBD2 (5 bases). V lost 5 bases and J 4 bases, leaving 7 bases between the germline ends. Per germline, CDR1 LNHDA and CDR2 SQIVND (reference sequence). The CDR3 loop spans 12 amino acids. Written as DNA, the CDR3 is TGTGCCAGTAGTCTGGAGGCAGATACGCAGTATTTT. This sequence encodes CASSLEADTQYF.

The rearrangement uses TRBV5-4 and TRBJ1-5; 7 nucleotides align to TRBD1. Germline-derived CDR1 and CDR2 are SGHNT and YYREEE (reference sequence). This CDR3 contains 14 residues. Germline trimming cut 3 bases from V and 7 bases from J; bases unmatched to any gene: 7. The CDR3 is CASSSEGARQPQHF. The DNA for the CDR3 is TGTGCCAGCAGCTCAGAGGGGGCAAGGCAGCCCCAGCATTTT.

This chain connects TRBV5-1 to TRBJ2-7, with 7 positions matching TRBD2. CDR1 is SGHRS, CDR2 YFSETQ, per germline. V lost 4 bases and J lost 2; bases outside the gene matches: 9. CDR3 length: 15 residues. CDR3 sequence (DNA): TGCGCCAGCAGCCCCCGCGGGGGAACAACCTACGAGCAGTACTTC. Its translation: CASSPRGGTTYEQYF.

CDR3 in DNA: TGTGCCAGCAGGAGCGGTACGCAGTATTTT. Its protein is CASRSGTQYF. The chain joins TRBV6-5 to TRBJ2-3; tentative D call: TRBD2 (5 bases). Deletions cut 6 bases from V and 8 bases from J, with 6 bases between. Germline lookup yields CDR1 MNHEY and CDR2 SVGAGI. The CDR3 extends over 10 amino acids.

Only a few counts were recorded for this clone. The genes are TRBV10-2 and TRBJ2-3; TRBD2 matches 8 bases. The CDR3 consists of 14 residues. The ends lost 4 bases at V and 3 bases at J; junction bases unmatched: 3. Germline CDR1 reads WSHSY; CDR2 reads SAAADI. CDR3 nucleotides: TGCGCCAGCAGTGCTAGACTAGCGACAGATACGCAGTATTTT. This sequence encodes CASSARLATDTQYF.

CDR3 sequence (DNA): TGCAGCGTTGTTACTTCCTACGAGCAGTACTTC. Translated, it gives CSVVTSYEQYF. V gene TRBV29-1 combines with J gene TRBJ2-7; D is unresolved. This CDR3 has 11 amino acids. Germline CDR1 is SQVTM and CDR2 is ANQGSEA. The V and J ends lost 4 bases and 1 base respectively, with 5 bases between them.

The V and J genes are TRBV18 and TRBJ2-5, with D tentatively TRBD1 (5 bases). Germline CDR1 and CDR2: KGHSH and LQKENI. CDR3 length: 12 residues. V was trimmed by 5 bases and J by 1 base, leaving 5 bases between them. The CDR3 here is CASSGAQETQYF. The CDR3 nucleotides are TGTGCCAGCTCAGGGGCCCAAGAGACCCAGTACTTC.

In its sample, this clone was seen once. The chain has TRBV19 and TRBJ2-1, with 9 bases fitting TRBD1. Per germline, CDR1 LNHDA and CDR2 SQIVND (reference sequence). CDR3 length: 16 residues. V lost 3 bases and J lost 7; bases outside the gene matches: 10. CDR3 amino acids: CASSIDRDRVRNEQFF. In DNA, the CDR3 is TGTGCCAGTAGTATCGATCGGGACAGGGTACGGAATGAGCAGTTCTTC.

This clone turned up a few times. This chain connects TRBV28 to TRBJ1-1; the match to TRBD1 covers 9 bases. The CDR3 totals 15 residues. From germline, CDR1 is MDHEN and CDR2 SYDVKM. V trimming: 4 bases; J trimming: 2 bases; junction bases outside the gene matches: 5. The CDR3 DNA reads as TGTGCCAGCAGTTCCTGGACAGGGGTAAACACTGAAGCTTTCTTT. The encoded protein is CASSSWTGVNTEAFF.

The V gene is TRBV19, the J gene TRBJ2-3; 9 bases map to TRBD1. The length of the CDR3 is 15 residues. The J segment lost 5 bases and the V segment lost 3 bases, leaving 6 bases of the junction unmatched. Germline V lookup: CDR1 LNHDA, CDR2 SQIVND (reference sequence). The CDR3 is CASSIRTGAKDTQYF. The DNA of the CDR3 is TGTGCCAGTAGTATCCGGACAGGGGCCAAAGATACGCAGTATTTT.

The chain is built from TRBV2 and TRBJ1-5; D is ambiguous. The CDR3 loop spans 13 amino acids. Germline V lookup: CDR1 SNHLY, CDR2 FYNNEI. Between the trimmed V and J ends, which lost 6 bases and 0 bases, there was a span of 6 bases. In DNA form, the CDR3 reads TGTGCCAGCAGGACTTATAGCAATCAGCCCCAGCATTTT. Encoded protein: CASRTYSNQPQHF.

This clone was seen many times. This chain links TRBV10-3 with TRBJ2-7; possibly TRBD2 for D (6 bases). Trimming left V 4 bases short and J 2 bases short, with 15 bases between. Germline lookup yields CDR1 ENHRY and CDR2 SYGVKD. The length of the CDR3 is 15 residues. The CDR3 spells CAISGGTETTYEQYF. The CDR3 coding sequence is TGTGCCATCAGTGGAGGGACTGAGACAACCTACGAGCAGTACTTC.

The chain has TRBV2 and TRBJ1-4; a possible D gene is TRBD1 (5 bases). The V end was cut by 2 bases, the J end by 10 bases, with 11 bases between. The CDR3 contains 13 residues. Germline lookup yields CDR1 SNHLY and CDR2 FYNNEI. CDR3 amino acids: CASSEFPGLKLFF. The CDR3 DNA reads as TGTGCCAGCAGTGAATTCCCAGGGCTAAAACTGTTTTTT.